One and the same sample provided the 6 T cell receptor beta chains below, sequenced in a study of siplizumab effects on memory and regulatory T cells (dated by TCRdb to 2018 to 2020). The method behind the library was the immunoSEQ multiplex PCR assay. In TCRdb, the immuneACCESS table is reduced to in-frame sequences with V and J assigned. These tables do not hold every clone; where another copy was compared, an unresolved V gene accounts for under half, and the others remain unexplained. This sample is represented by 90,000 to 110,000 clones; 90% to 95% of them were singletons. 0.65% to 0.9% of the sample lies in the top ten. The source material was Tregs sorted from blood. These receptors were obtained from a human donor in good health.

This sequence joins TRBV5-4 and TRBJ1-4, with D possibly TRBD1 on 5 matching bases. CDR3 length: 15 residues. Trimming took 1 base from V and 7 from J, leaving 14 bases between them. Germline V CDR1 and CDR2: SGHNT, YYREEE (reference sequence). The CDR3 is CASSLLGGGIEKLFF. The CDR3 coding sequence is TGTGCCAGCAGCTTGCTGGGGGGAGGAATTGAAAAACTGTTTTTT.

The chain is built from TRBV18 and TRBJ2-7; the match to TRBD2 covers 9 bases. Germline CDR1 KGHSH, CDR2 LQKENI. J lost 0 bases, V lost 2 bases, and 5 bases had no gene match. The CDR3 is made up of 16 amino acids. CDR3 in amino acids: CASSPFLAGDSYEQYF. The CDR3 region has the DNA TGTGCCAGCTCACCATTTTTAGCGGGAGACTCCTACGAGCAGTACTTC.

The CDR3 here is CASSSGDRGTYEQYF. The CDR3 DNA reads TGTGCCAGCAGCTCCGGAGACAGGGGTACCTACGAGCAGTACTTC. The chain joins TRBV7-6 to TRBJ2-7, with 8 bases fitting TRBD1. The germline V gene has CDR1 SGHVS and CDR2 FNYEAQ. The junction had 7 bases not matched to a gene; V was cut back by 4 bases and J by 2 bases. The CDR3 runs 15 residues.

The V and J genes are TRBV6-5 and TRBJ2-7, with TRBD1 matching over 7 bases. Unmatched junction bases numbered 8, after V lost 6 bases and J lost 0 bases. CDR3 length: 15 amino acids. Germline V gene lookup returns CDR1 MNHEY and CDR2 SVGAGI. CDR3: CASSIWDSFSYEQYF. The CDR3 nucleotides are TGTGCCAGCAGCATCTGGGACAGCTTCTCCTACGAGCAGTACTTC.

This clone was picked up one time. The chain is built from TRBV6-5 and TRBJ2-3; no definite D call. CDR1 is MNHEY, CDR2 SVGAGI, per germline. Trimming cost V 2 bases and J 1 base, with 7 bases left between them. The CDR3 length is 14 residues. Here the CDR3 reads CASSYPGGTDTQYF. CDR3 nucleotide sequence: TGTGCCAGCAGTTACCCTGGGGGCACAGATACGCAGTATTTT.

The chain is built from TRBV11-2 and TRBJ2-1; TRBD2 aligns across 7 bases. The CDR3 length is 15 residues. V lost 5 bases, J lost 0 bases, and 4 bases stayed unmatched. Germline CDR1 is SGHAT and CDR2 is FQNNGV. DNA for the CDR3: TGTGCCAGCAGCCCCCAGCGGGGCTCCTACAATGAGCAGTTCTTC. This gives the protein CASSPQRGSYNEQFF. The variable domain in full, with the rest retrieved from reference TRBV11-2 and TRBJ2-1, is EAGVAQSPRYKIIEKRQSVAFWCNPISGHATLYWYQQILGQGPKLLIQFQNNGVVDDSQLPKDRFSAERLKGVDSTLKIQPAKLEDSAVYLCASSPQRGSYNEQFFGPGTRLTVL.